The rows below give T cell receptor beta chains drawn from one sample of a study of sequential checkpoint blockade in melanoma. TCRdb's copy holds only in-frame clones and misses some; the assay was immunoSEQ multiplex PCR. The top ten hold 13% to 15% of the sample, which has approximately 8,800 clones, about 23% seen once. Sequenced here: tumor tissue (inferred from file names), sampled from a patient given nivolumab and ipilimumab in sequence. Receptors originate from a human donor with melanoma. Each CDR3 is given with its conserved first and last residue. D genes are given only for firm matches. Size is omitted from some rows. Given values are once, few, many or a class for expanded clones.

V gene	J gene	clone size	D gene	CDR3 protein	CDR3 DNA
TRBV11-3	TRBJ2-2	many	-	CASSSPQQGMERTGELFF	TGTGCCAGCAGCTCACCTCAACAGGGAATGGAGAGAACCGGGGAGCTGTTTTTT
TRBV9	TRBJ2-5	-	-	CASSVGYIDINQETQYF	TGTGCCAGCAGCGTAGGTTACATCGACATTAACCAAGAGACCCAGTACTTC
TRBV6-7	TRBJ2-1	few	-	CASTQGNEQFF	TGTGCCAGCACCCAGGGGAATGAGCAGTTCTTC
TRBV19	TRBJ1-5	few	-	CASSIDLWQNNQPQHF	TGTGCCAGTAGTATAGATTTATGGCAGAACAATCAGCCCCAGCATTTT